These T cell receptor beta chains were read from a single sample in a study of vaccination and CD4 T cells after COVID-19. TCRdb reprocessed the PCR reads via MiXCR and lists one record per CDR3 protein. The profile shows about 17,000 distinct CDR3 sequences, around 50% of them singletons. No cognate antigen is known for these TCRs. The specimen was CD4+ T cells from blood, cultured in vitro, collected about 7 months after SARS-CoV-2 vaccination. The origin of the receptors is a human donor who had recovered from COVID-19. The CDR3 runs from the conserved cysteine through the conserved F or W. D genes are given only for firm matches. Clone size is shown for a subset of rows, as once, few, many or a class of expanded clone.

CDR3 DNA: TGTGCCAGCAGCTTCAAAGAAGAGACCCAGTACTTC
CDR3 protein: CASSFKEETQYF
V gene: TRBV7-9
D gene: .
CDR3 length: 12
J gene: TRBJ2-5
clone size: .

CDR3 DNA: TGTGCCACTCAAGGACAGCTTCTCTATGGCTACACCTTC
CDR3 protein: CATQGQLLYGYTF
V gene: TRBV6-1
D gene: .
CDR3 length: 13
J gene: TRBJ1-2
clone size: .

CDR3 DNA: TGTGCCAGCAGCTGGGGGGGTGGTGCCCCCATCAATTCACCCCTCCACTTT
CDR3 protein: CASSWGGGAPINSPLHF
V gene: TRBV5-4
D gene: .
CDR3 length: 17
J gene: TRBJ1-6
clone size: .

CDR3 DNA: TGTGCCAGCAGCTTAGCGCCCTGGCAGGGGGCGGCTGAAGCTTTCTTT
CDR3 protein: CASSLAPWQGAAEAFF
V gene: TRBV7-8
D gene: TRBD1
CDR3 length: 16
J gene: TRBJ1-1
clone size: .

CDR3 DNA: TGCAGTGTAGCGGGGGGGAGGATCGGGGAGCTGTTTTTT
CDR3 protein: CSVAGGRIGELFF
V gene: TRBV20-1
D gene: TRBD2
CDR3 length: 13
J gene: TRBJ2-2
clone size: .

CDR3 DNA: TGCAGTGCTATAAAGGACAGAACAGTCTATGGCTACACCTTC
CDR3 protein: CSAIKDRTVYGYTF
V gene: TRBV20-1
D gene: .
CDR3 length: 14
J gene: TRBJ1-2
clone size: .

CDR3 DNA: TGCAGTGCTGCCAACTTCCAACCGGGACAGGGCGCCTACAATGAGCAGTTCTTC
CDR3 protein: CSAANFQPGQGAYNEQFF
V gene: TRBV20-1
D gene: TRBD1
CDR3 length: 18
J gene: TRBJ2-1
clone size: few

CDR3 DNA: TGTGCCAGTAGCGTGGAGCGGAGCACAGATACGCAGTATTTT
CDR3 protein: CASSVERSTDTQYF
V gene: TRBV19
D gene: .
CDR3 length: 14
J gene: TRBJ2-3
clone size: .

CDR3 DNA: TGTGCCACCAGTGACGGACACGATCAGCCCCAGCATTTT
CDR3 protein: CATSDGHDQPQHF
V gene: TRBV24-1
D gene: .
CDR3 length: 13
J gene: TRBJ1-5
clone size: few

CDR3 DNA: TGTGCCAGCAGCCATAGGCCCATTGGGGGCTCCCAAGAGACCCAGTACTTC
CDR3 protein: CASSHRPIGGSQETQYF
V gene: TRBV4-2
D gene: .
CDR3 length: 17
J gene: TRBJ2-5
clone size: once

CDR3 DNA: TGTGCCACCAGTGAAGGACTAGCGGGGTACCAAGAGACCCAGTACTTC
CDR3 protein: CATSEGLAGYQETQYF
V gene: TRBV24-1
D gene: TRBD2
CDR3 length: 16
J gene: TRBJ2-5
clone size: few

CDR3 DNA: TGTGCCAGCAGCTTAGGGTGGGGGGGTAACTATGGCTACACCTTC
CDR3 protein: CASSLGWGGNYGYTF
V gene: TRBV7-9
D gene: .
CDR3 length: 15
J gene: TRBJ1-2
clone size: .

CDR3 DNA: TGTGCCAGCAGCTTAGGGGCTTGGGATGGCTCTGGAAACACCATATATTTT
CDR3 protein: CASSLGAWDGSGNTIYF
V gene: TRBV7-6
D gene: .
CDR3 length: 17
J gene: TRBJ1-3
clone size: few

CDR3 DNA: TGTGCCAGCAGCCCCGCAGGGGGGGCTGGGAATTCACCCCTCCACTTT
CDR3 protein: CASSPAGGAGNSPLHF
V gene: TRBV2
D gene: TRBD1
CDR3 length: 16
J gene: TRBJ1-6
clone size: .

CDR3 DNA: TGTGCCAGCAGTAGCTTGGCCCGTCGGGATCAGCCCCAGCATTTT
CDR3 protein: CASSSLARRDQPQHF
V gene: TRBV6-1
D gene: .
CDR3 length: 15
J gene: TRBJ1-5
clone size: large

CDR3 DNA: TGCAGTGCTAGGAGCGGGGGGCCTGATGCGATTGAGACCCAGTACTTC
CDR3 protein: CSARSGGPDAIETQYF
V gene: TRBV20-1
D gene: TRBD2
CDR3 length: 16
J gene: TRBJ2-5
clone size: .

CDR3 DNA: TGTGCCAGTAAGAGGGTTAGCTCCTACAATGAGCAGTTCTTC
CDR3 protein: CASKRVSSYNEQFF
V gene: TRBV19
D gene: .
CDR3 length: 14
J gene: TRBJ2-1
clone size: .

CDR3 DNA: TGTGCCAGTAGTATTGGGAGTAGCTCACGCCCCCCCTTCTTGGAGACCCAGTACTTC
CDR3 protein: CASSIGSSSRPPFLETQYF
V gene: TRBV19
D gene: .
CDR3 length: 19
J gene: TRBJ2-5
clone size: once

CDR3 DNA: TGTGCCAGCAGACACAGGGTAGAGTCCTATAATTCACCCCTCCACTTT
CDR3 protein: CASRHRVESYNSPLHF
V gene: TRBV27
D gene: .
CDR3 length: 16
J gene: TRBJ1-6
clone size: .

CDR3 DNA: TGTGCCATCAGCACAGGGCTTCAAGAGACCCAGTACTTC
CDR3 protein: CAISTGLQETQYF
V gene: TRBV10-3
D gene: .
CDR3 length: 13
J gene: TRBJ2-5
clone size: few

CDR3 DNA: TGTGCCAGCAGCCCCCGCATTGGTAAGCAGTTCTTC
CDR3 protein: CASSPRIGKQFF
V gene: TRBV7-2
D gene: .
CDR3 length: 12
J gene: TRBJ2-1
clone size: .

CDR3 DNA: TGTGCCAGCACCACCGCTAGCGAGTACTACAATGAGCAGTTCTTC
CDR3 protein: CASTTASEYYNEQFF
V gene: TRBV11-2
D gene: .
CDR3 length: 15
J gene: TRBJ2-1
clone size: once

CDR3 DNA: TGTGCCAGCTCACAGCAAGAGGGGAGCTCCTACGAGCAGTACTTC
CDR3 protein: CASSQQEGSSYEQYF
V gene: TRBV18
D gene: .
CDR3 length: 15
J gene: TRBJ2-7
clone size: .

CDR3 DNA: TGTGCCAGCGGGGGCAATGAGCAGTTCTTC
CDR3 protein: CASGGNEQFF
V gene: TRBV2
D gene: .
CDR3 length: 10
J gene: TRBJ2-1
clone size: medium-sized

CDR3 DNA: TGTGCCACCAGTGATTCTGCGGATAACACCGGGGAGCTGTTTTTT
CDR3 protein: CATSDSADNTGELFF
V gene: TRBV24-1
D gene: .
CDR3 length: 15
J gene: TRBJ2-2
clone size: .

CDR3 DNA: TGCAGCGTTGAGGGGGGACGAGGGGCAGATACGCAGTATTTT
CDR3 protein: CSVEGGRGADTQYF
V gene: TRBV29-1
D gene: .
CDR3 length: 14
J gene: TRBJ2-3
clone size: .

CDR3 DNA: TGCAGTGCTAGCCCGGGACTAGGAGGGTCGCTGTCGGTCTACGAGCAGTACTTC
CDR3 protein: CSASPGLGGSLSVYEQYF
V gene: TRBV20-1
D gene: TRBD2
CDR3 length: 18
J gene: TRBJ2-7
clone size: .

CDR3 DNA: TGTGCCAGCAGCGCGCGCACCCAGGGGGACGAGCAGTACTTC
CDR3 protein: CASSARTQGDEQYF
V gene: TRBV11-2
D gene: TRBD1
CDR3 length: 14
J gene: TRBJ2-7
clone size: few

CDR3 DNA: TGCAGTGCTAGATCACTGGACGGTTCCTACAATGAGCAGTTCTTC
CDR3 protein: CSARSLDGSYNEQFF
V gene: TRBV20-1
D gene: .
CDR3 length: 15
J gene: TRBJ2-1
clone size: .

CDR3 DNA: TGTGCCACCAGCAGAGGGACAGGGGGCCTTTTTGAAGGCACAGATACGCAGTATTTT
CDR3 protein: CATSRGTGGLFEGTDTQYF
V gene: TRBV15
D gene: TRBD1
CDR3 length: 19
J gene: TRBJ2-3
clone size: .

CDR3 DNA: TGTGCCAGCAGCACTCGACAGAAGTCCTACGAGCAGTACTTC
CDR3 protein: CASSTRQKSYEQYF
V gene: TRBV7-9
D gene: .
CDR3 length: 14
J gene: TRBJ2-7
clone size: .

CDR3 DNA: TGTGCCAGCAGTTTCCCAGGGGGCAATGAGCAGTTCTTC
CDR3 protein: CASSFPGGNEQFF
V gene: TRBV27
D gene: TRBD1
CDR3 length: 13
J gene: TRBJ2-1
clone size: .

CDR3 DNA: TGTGCCAGCAGCTTATCAGGGTTTTTCGACGAGCAGTACTTC
CDR3 protein: CASSLSGFFDEQYF
V gene: TRBV5-4
D gene: .
CDR3 length: 14
J gene: TRBJ2-7
clone size: .

CDR3 DNA: TGTGCCAGCAGTTCCCGGGACGAGCAGTACTTC
CDR3 protein: CASSSRDEQYF
V gene: TRBV6-5
D gene: .
CDR3 length: 11
J gene: TRBJ2-7
clone size: .

CDR3 DNA: TGTGCCAGCAGCTTACAGGGGGGGAAGCAAGAGACCCAGTACTTC
CDR3 protein: CASSLQGGKQETQYF
V gene: TRBV7-9
D gene: .
CDR3 length: 15
J gene: TRBJ2-5
clone size: .

CDR3 DNA: TGTGCCAGCACCCCTCAGCGGGAGAGCGGTGAGCAGTTCTTC
CDR3 protein: CASTPQRESGEQFF
V gene: TRBV27
D gene: TRBD2
CDR3 length: 14
J gene: TRBJ2-1
clone size: .

CDR3 DNA: TGCAGTGCTCTGACAGGGTGGGACACAGATACGCAGTATTTT
CDR3 protein: CSALTGWDTDTQYF
V gene: TRBV20-1
D gene: TRBD1
CDR3 length: 14
J gene: TRBJ2-3
clone size: .

CDR3 DNA: TGCGCCAGCAGGGGGCTAGCGGGGAGCGACAATGAGCAGTTCTTC
CDR3 protein: CASRGLAGSDNEQFF
V gene: TRBV5-1
D gene: TRBD2
CDR3 length: 15
J gene: TRBJ2-1
clone size: few

CDR3 DNA: TGTGCCAGCAGCTTAGCTCGAGGAGCGACGGACTCCTACGAGCAGTACTTC
CDR3 protein: CASSLARGATDSYEQYF
V gene: TRBV7-9
D gene: .
CDR3 length: 17
J gene: TRBJ2-7
clone size: .

CDR3 DNA: TGTGCCAGCAGCTTAGCGTGGAGCGGGAACAATGAGCAGTTCTTC
CDR3 protein: CASSLAWSGNNEQFF
V gene: TRBV7-6
D gene: TRBD2
CDR3 length: 15
J gene: TRBJ2-1
clone size: few

CDR3 DNA: TGCAGTGCTAGGGGTCCCTATGGCTACACCTTC
CDR3 protein: CSARGPYGYTF
V gene: TRBV20-1
D gene: .
CDR3 length: 11
J gene: TRBJ1-2
clone size: few

CDR3 DNA: TGTGCCAGCAGCTTAGGGGCTAGTTCTGAGCAGTACTTC
CDR3 protein: CASSLGASSEQYF
V gene: TRBV11-3
D gene: .
CDR3 length: 13
J gene: TRBJ2-7
clone size: few

CDR3 DNA: TGCAGTGCTAGCTGGCTAGCGGGGCAGCAGTACTTC
CDR3 protein: CSASWLAGQQYF
V gene: TRBV20-1
D gene: TRBD2
CDR3 length: 12
J gene: TRBJ2-7
clone size: .

CDR3 DNA: TGCAGTGCTATTTCCATTCAGACCCAGTACTTC
CDR3 protein: CSAISIQTQYF
V gene: TRBV20-1
D gene: .
CDR3 length: 11
J gene: TRBJ2-5
clone size: few

CDR3 DNA: TGTGCCACCAGCATTGGCAGGGTTTCTAACGAGCAGTACTTC
CDR3 protein: CATSIGRVSNEQYF
V gene: TRBV15
D gene: .
CDR3 length: 14
J gene: TRBJ2-7
clone size: few

CDR3 DNA: TGCAGTGCTAGTCCTCAAGCGCAACAGTTCTTC
CDR3 protein: CSASPQAQQFF
V gene: TRBV20-1
D gene: .
CDR3 length: 11
J gene: TRBJ2-1
clone size: .

CDR3 DNA: TGTGCCAGCAGCGCAGAGAGGTGGCAGCCCCAGCATTTT
CDR3 protein: CASSAERWQPQHF
V gene: TRBV5-5
D gene: .
CDR3 length: 13
J gene: TRBJ1-5
clone size: once

CDR3 DNA: TGCAGTGCAGTGTCTGCGTGGGCACAAGAGACCCAGTACTTC
CDR3 protein: CSAVSAWAQETQYF
V gene: TRBV20-1
D gene: .
CDR3 length: 14
J gene: TRBJ2-5
clone size: once

CDR3 DNA: TGTGCCAGCAGTTACTATCGGGGGGACCGCTCCTACGAGCAGTACTTC
CDR3 protein: CASSYYRGDRSYEQYF
V gene: TRBV6-5
D gene: TRBD2
CDR3 length: 16
J gene: TRBJ2-7
clone size: .

CDR3 DNA: TGCTCCCTCAGACAGGGAGATCAGCCCCAGCATTTT
CDR3 protein: CSLRQGDQPQHF
V gene: TRBV20-1
D gene: TRBD1
CDR3 length: 12
J gene: TRBJ1-5
clone size: .

CDR3 DNA: TGTGCCAGCAGCGCAGTGACGGTAGGGGAGACCCAGTACTTC
CDR3 protein: CASSAVTVGETQYF
V gene: TRBV7-2
D gene: .
CDR3 length: 14
J gene: TRBJ2-5
clone size: .

CDR3 DNA: TGTGCCACCAGTGATCCCCTGGGCCCAGGGGATACGCAGTATTTT
CDR3 protein: CATSDPLGPGDTQYF
V gene: TRBV24-1
D gene: .
CDR3 length: 15
J gene: TRBJ2-3
clone size: .

CDR3 DNA: TGTGCCAGCAGTTTAGGGGGACAGCCTTATGGCTACACCTTC
CDR3 protein: CASSLGGQPYGYTF
V gene: TRBV27
D gene: TRBD1
CDR3 length: 14
J gene: TRBJ1-2
clone size: .

CDR3 DNA: TGTGCCAGCAGCTTAGGGCTAGCGGGGACCCAGTACTTC
CDR3 protein: CASSLGLAGTQYF
V gene: TRBV7-6
D gene: TRBD2
CDR3 length: 13
J gene: TRBJ2-5
clone size: few